This TCR beta chain was observed in a study of metastatic and nonmetastatic thyroid tumors. The overall study: Thyroid patients, malignant and benign, had repertoires compared across blood and tumor or nodule tissue. Study results and caveats: The study reportedly found significantly higher TCR beta diversity in malignant thyroid tumors than benign nodules, in blood and tumor.

No patient had received any treatment before thyroid surgery. In this sample, this clone turned up many times. Its antigen is not identified. MiXCR was used by TCRdb to re-call the PCR reads. In the table there are tens of thousands of clones, more than 15% of which are singletons. Trimming removed 6 bases from V and 4 bases from J, with 15 bases in between. Germline CDR1 reads MNHNS; CDR2 reads SASEGT. The CDR3 totals 14 residues. The sequencing sample was made of blood. This rearrangement joins TRBV6-1 to TRBJ1-1, with a possible D match to TRBD1 (5 bases). The sequence came from a female donor with papillary thyroid cancer or a benign thyroid nodule (not recorded which). Some clones in this sample may be carry-over from other donors' samples. CDR3 sequence reads: CASSPRRDGTEAFF. In nucleotides, the CDR3 is TGTGCCAGCAGCCCCAGGAGGGACGGCACTGAAGCTTTCTTT.